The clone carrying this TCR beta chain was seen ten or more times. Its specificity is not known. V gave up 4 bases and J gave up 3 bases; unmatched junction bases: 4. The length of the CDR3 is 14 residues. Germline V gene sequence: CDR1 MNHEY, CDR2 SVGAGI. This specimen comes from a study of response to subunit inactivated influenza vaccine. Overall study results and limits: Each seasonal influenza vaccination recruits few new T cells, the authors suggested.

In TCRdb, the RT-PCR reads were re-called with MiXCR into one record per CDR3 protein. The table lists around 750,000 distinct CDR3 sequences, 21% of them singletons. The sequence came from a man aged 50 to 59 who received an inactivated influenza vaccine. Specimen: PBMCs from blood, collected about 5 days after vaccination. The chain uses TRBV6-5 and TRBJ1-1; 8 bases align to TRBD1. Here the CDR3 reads CASSWSTGDTEAFF. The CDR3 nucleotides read TGTGCCAGCAGTTGGTCGACAGGGGACACTGAAGCTTTCTTT.